Presented here are 12 T cell receptor beta chains from one specimen sequenced in a study of blood T cells in healthy people across ages. The second PCR ran roughly 7 to 12 cycles with a sample-barcoded 5' primer and J-beta primers. TCRdb recomputed calls from the 5' RACE reads with MiXCR, one row per CDR3 protein. This table has some 1.1 million distinct CDR3 sequences, around two fifths appearing once. Specimen: blood. The receptors come from a man aged 18 to 29 in good health.

This clonotype was recorded a few times. The chain carries TRBV7-2 and TRBJ2-2; D is uncertain. Germline CDR1 and CDR2: SGHTA and FQGNSA. The CDR3 is 15 residues long. V was clipped by 5 bases and J by 0 bases, with 10 bases between them. For the CDR3, the DNA is TGTGCCAGCAGCCCGAGTAGCACGAACACCGGGGAGCTGTTTTTT. This translates into CASSPSSTNTGELFF. Variable domain in full (rest from reference TRBV7-2 and TRBJ2-2): GAGVSQSPSNKVTEKGKDVELRCDPISGHTALYWYRQSLGQGLEFLIYFQGNSAPDKSGLPSDRFSAERTGGSVSTLTIQRTQQEDSAVYLCASSPSSTNTGELFFGEGSRLTVL.

This clonotype occurred many times. Sequence at one end of the junction differs from germline and may be a read error. The rearrangement joins TRBV3-1 to TRBJ2-5; the D gene is possibly TRBD1 (6 bases). The CDR3 runs to 14 residues. Germline lookup yields CDR1 LGHDT and CDR2 YNNKEL (reference sequence). This chain's CDR3 is CASSQGHLQETQYF. The CDR3 DNA is TGCGCCAGCAGCCAGGGACATCTCCAAGAGACCCAGTACTTC.

Of note for this clonotype: A much more abundant neighbour one base away suggests this may be a read error. This chain uses TRBV5-1 with TRBJ1-1, with no clear D. Looked up from germline, CDR1 is SGHRS and CDR2 is YFSETQ. The CDR3 contains 14 residues. CDR3 residues: CAGSLGILNTEAFF. Written as DNA, the CDR3 is TGCGCCGGCAGCTTAGGGATCCTGAACACTGAAGCTTTCTTT.

This chain joins TRBV14 and TRBJ1-1, with 9 bases identical to TRBD1. Germline V gives CDR1 SGHDN, CDR2 FVKESK. With 2 bases clipped from V and 4 bases from J, the junction kept 14 bases outside the gene matches. CDR3 length equals 18 residues. The CDR3 DNA reads as TGTGCCAGCAGCCAAAACAGGGGGCTTTCCCGTAGTGGCACTGAAGCTTTCTTT. It is translated as CASSQNRGLSRSGTEAFF.

This clonotype was counted ten times or more. The chain joins TRBV20-1 to TRBJ2-7; 9 nucleotides match TRBD2. This CDR3 contains 13 residues. CDR1 and CDR2 (germline): DFQATT, SNEGSKA (reference sequence). The J segment lost 4 bases and the V segment lost 7 bases, leaving 8 bases of the junction unmatched. In nucleotides, the CDR3 is TGCAGTGTGGCGGGGGGGCTTAGATACGAGCAGTACTTC. This gives the protein CSVAGGLRYEQYF.

This chain joins TRBV9 and TRBJ2-2; D possibly corresponds to TRBD2 (5 bases). This CDR3 region has 17 residues. V was shortened by 0 bases and J by 3 bases, with 15 bases between the two germline ends. The germline V gene encodes CDR1 SGDLS and CDR2 YYNGEE. CDR3 region: CASSVDIREGYTGELFF. CDR3 sequence (DNA): TGTGCCAGCAGCGTAGATATCCGGGAAGGGTACACCGGGGAGCTGTTTTTT.

This clonotype was picked up one time. The V call is TRBV3-1, the J call TRBJ2-5; TRBD1 matches at 9 bases. The tail of the sequence fits TRBJ2-7 better, so the J call may be wrong. The germline V gene encodes CDR1 LGHDT and CDR2 YNNKEL (reference sequence). The length of the CDR3 is 17 residues. The CDR3 bases are TGTGCCAGCGACCAAGATCGAACAGGGGGCGACTGCGGCGAGCAGTACTTC. Translation gives CASDQDRTGGDCGEQYF.

This chain connects TRBV9 to TRBJ1-2, with 7 bases fitting TRBD1. Trimming at V came to 5 bases and at J to 7 bases, leaving 5 bases not matched to a gene. Germline CDR1 SGDLS, CDR2 YYNGEE. The CDR3 runs 12 residues. The CDR3 here is CASRATGFGYTF. CDR3 bases: TGTGCCAGCAGGGCGACAGGGTTTGGCTACACCTTC.

This clonotype was picked up a small number of times. The rearrangement links TRBV20-1 to TRBJ2-1; TRBD2 might be the D (6 bases). The CDR3 has 15 amino acids. The germline CDR1 and CDR2 sequences are DFQATT and SNEGSKA (reference sequence). Trimming cost V 0 bases and J 0 bases, with 9 bases left between them. The CDR3 DNA reads as TGCAGTGCTAGAGATTCCGGGAGCTCCTACAATGAGCAGTTCTTC. This encodes CSARDSGSSYNEQFF.

This clonotype was seen at least ten times. V is TRBV10-3 and J is TRBJ1-4; possibly TRBD1 for D (5 bases). The CDR3 is 14 amino acids. Trimming removed 3 bases from V and 8 bases from J, with 13 bases in between. Germline V gives CDR1 ENHRY, CDR2 SYGVKD. This chain's CDR3 is CAISDSQGDEKLFF. The CDR3 DNA sequence: TGTGCCATCAGTGATTCTCAGGGAGACGAAAAACTGTTTTTT.

This chain connects TRBV12-3 or TRBV12-4 to TRBJ1-1, with D tentatively TRBD1 (6 bases). Trimming left V 1 base short and J 4 bases short, with 13 bases between. The CDR3 extends over 15 amino acids. As DNA, the CDR3 is TGTGCCAGCAGTTTAGACTCAGGGGATGGCACTGAAGCTTTCTTT. Translated: CASSLDSGDGTEAFF.

At least ten counts were recorded for this clonotype. CDR3 sequence (DNA): TGCAGTGCCACCTATACCCCTTACGAGCAGTACTTC. Its protein product is CSATYTPYEQYF. This chain uses TRBV20-1 with TRBJ2-7, with no clear D. The V end was cut by 6 bases, the J end by 4 bases, with 13 bases between. This CDR3 is 12 amino acids long. Germline V lookup: CDR1 DFQATT, CDR2 SNEGSKA (reference sequence).